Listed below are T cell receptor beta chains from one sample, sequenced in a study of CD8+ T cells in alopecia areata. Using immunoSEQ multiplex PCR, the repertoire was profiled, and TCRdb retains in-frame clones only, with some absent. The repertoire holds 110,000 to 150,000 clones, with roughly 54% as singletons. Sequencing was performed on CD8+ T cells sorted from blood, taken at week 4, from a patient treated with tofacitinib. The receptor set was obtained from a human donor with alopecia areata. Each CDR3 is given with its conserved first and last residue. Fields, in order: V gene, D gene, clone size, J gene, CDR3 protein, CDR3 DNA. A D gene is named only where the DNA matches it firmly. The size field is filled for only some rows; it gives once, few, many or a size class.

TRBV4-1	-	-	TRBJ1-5	CASSQDPEGNQPQHF	TGCGCCAGCAGCCAAGATCCAGAGGGCAATCAGCCCCAGCATTTT
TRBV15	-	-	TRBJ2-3	CATSIYIEVGTDTQYF	TGTGCCACCAGCATCTATATAGAAGTGGGCACAGATACGCAGTATTTT
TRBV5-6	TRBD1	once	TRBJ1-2	CASSLAGGSYGYTF	TGTGCCAGCAGCTTGGCAGGGGGTAGCTATGGCTACACCTTC
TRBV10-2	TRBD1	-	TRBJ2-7	CASDPGGSSYEQYF	TGCGCCAGCGACCCAGGGGGTAGCTCCTACGAGCAGTACTTC
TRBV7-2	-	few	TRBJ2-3	CASSFYGGGPFSTDTQYF	TGTGCCAGCAGCTTCTATGGTGGGGGGCCTTTCAGCACAGATACGCAGTATTTT
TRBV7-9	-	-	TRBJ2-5	CASSFIETQYF	TGTGCCAGCAGCTTTATCGAGACCCAGTACTTC
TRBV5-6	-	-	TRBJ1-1	CASSPGGTEAFF	TGTGCCAGCAGCCCGGGAGGGACTGAAGCTTTCTTT
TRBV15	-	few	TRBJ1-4	CATSGEEKLFF	TGTGCCACCAGCGGGGAAGAAAAACTGTTTTTT
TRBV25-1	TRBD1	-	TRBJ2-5	CASSGYRDSERETQYF	TGTGCCAGCAGTGGCTACCGGGACAGTGAACGAGAGACCCAGTACTTC
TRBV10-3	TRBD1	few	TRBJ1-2	CAISEATGFEVRGYTF	TGTGCCATCAGTGAGGCGACAGGGTTTGAGGTCCGTGGCTACACCTTC
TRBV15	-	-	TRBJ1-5	CATSRTGDRERNSNQPQHF	TGTGCCACCAGCAGAACCGGAGATAGAGAACGGAATAGCAATCAGCCCCAGCATTTT
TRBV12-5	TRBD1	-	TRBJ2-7	CASGWDSVYEQYF	TGTGCTAGTGGTTGGGACAGCGTCTACGAGCAGTACTTC
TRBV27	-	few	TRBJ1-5	CASRGYGNQPQHF	TGTGCCAGCAGGGGATATGGGAATCAGCCCCAGCATTTT
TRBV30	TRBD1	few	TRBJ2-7	CAWSVWTGEYEQYF	TGTGCCTGGAGTGTGTGGACAGGGGAATACGAGCAGTACTTC
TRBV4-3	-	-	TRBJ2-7	CASSQGPSYEQYF	TGCGCCAGCAGCCAAGGGCCCTCCTACGAGCAGTACTTC
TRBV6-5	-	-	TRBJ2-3	CASSYHITDTQYF	TGTGCCAGCAGTTACCATATCACAGATACGCAGTATTTT
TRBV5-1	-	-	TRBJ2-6	CASSLAFLWGWSGANVLTF	TGCGCCAGCAGCTTGGCCTTTTTATGGGGCTGGTCTGGGGCCAACGTCCTGACTTTC
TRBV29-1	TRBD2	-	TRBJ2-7	CSLLAGGSSYEQYF	TGCAGCCTACTAGCGGGGGGCTCGTCCTACGAGCAGTACTTC
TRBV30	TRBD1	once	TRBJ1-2	CAWKSTTGGDGYTF	TGTGCCTGGAAGTCAACGACAGGGGGAGATGGCTACACCTTC
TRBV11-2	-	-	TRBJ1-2	CASTPNGYTF	TGTGCCAGCACCCCGAACGGCTACACCTTC
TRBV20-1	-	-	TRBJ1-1	CSAGAIPDAFF	TGCAGTGCCGGAGCGATACCCGATGCTTTCTTT
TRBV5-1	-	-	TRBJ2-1	CASSYGVEQFF	TGTGCCAGCAGCTATGGCGTTGAGCAGTTCTTC
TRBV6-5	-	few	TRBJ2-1	CASMATGFHEQFF	TGTGCCAGCATGGCTACGGGGTTCCATGAGCAGTTCTTC
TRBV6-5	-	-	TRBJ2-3	CASRGVDTQYF	TGTGCCAGCAGGGGGGTCGATACGCAGTATTTT
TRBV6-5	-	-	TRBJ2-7	CASSSQQAYEQYF	TGTGCCAGCAGTTCACAGCAAGCCTACGAGCAGTACTTC
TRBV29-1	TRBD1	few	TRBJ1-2	CSVGTGSGGYTF	TGCAGCGTAGGGACAGGGTCCGGTGGCTACACCTTC
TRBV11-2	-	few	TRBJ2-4	CASSLTGTLAKNIQYF	TGTGCCAGCAGCTTAACAGGGACCCTAGCCAAAAACATTCAGTACTTC
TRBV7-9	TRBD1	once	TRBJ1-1	CASSPQGGTEAFF	TGTGCCAGCAGCCCACAGGGGGGCACTGAAGCTTTCTTT
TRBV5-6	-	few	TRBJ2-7	CASSLSPRVTFEQYF	TGTGCCAGCAGCTTGAGTCCTCGGGTTACCTTCGAGCAGTACTTC
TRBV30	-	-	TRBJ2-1	CAWVVGLLDIYNEQFF	TGTGCCTGGGTTGTCGGACTCTTGGACATCTACAATGAGCAGTTCTTC
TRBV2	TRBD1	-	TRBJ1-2	CASSDGTGILNYGYTF	TGTGCCAGCAGTGACGGGACAGGAATACTCAACTATGGCTACACCTTC
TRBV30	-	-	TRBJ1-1	CAWSVRRGAEAFF	TGTGCCTGGAGTGTACGGAGGGGAGCTGAAGCTTTCTTT
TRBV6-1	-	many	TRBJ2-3	CASSFVAASTDTQYF	TGTGCCAGCAGTTTTGTGGCAGCTAGCACAGATACGCAGTATTTT
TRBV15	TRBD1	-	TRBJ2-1	CATSRTGNEQFF	TGTGCCACCAGCAGGACAGGGAATGAGCAGTTCTTC
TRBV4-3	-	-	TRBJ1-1	CASSQDGAPRRAFF	TGCGCCAGCAGCCAAGATGGGGCACCACGGCGAGCTTTCTTT
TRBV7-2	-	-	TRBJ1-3	CASSPGVYLNTIYF	TGTGCCAGCAGCCCGGGGGTTTACTTAAACACCATATATTTT
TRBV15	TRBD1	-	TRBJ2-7	CATSSYPGQGIYEQYF	TGTGCCACCAGCAGCTACCCGGGACAGGGTATCTACGAGCAGTACTTC
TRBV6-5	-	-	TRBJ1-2	CASSFGYGYTF	TGTGCCAGCAGTTTTGGCTACGGCTACACCTTC
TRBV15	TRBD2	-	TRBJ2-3	CATSIGLAATDTQYF	TGTGCCACCAGCATAGGACTAGCGGCCACAGATACGCAGTATTTT
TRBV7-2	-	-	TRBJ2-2	CASSLQGSGELFF	TGTGCCAGCAGTCTACAGGGTTCCGGGGAGCTGTTTTTT
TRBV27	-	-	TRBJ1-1	CASSLQGYTEAFF	TGTGCCAGCAGCCTCCAGGGGTACACTGAAGCTTTCTTT
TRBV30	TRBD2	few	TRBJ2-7	CAWSASGPYEQYF	TGTGCCTGGAGCGCTAGCGGACCCTACGAGCAGTACTTC